The clone carrying this T cell receptor (beta chain) has more than one count but fewer than ten. Authors' analysis steps: The authors estimated nucleated cell counts from reference gene primer amplification. TCRdb's table, derived via immunoSEQ multiplex PCR, lists solely in-frame clones and lacks some. From that table come the V and J calls and clone size; the DNA was used to work out D and trimming. The sample has 200,000 to 250,000 clones, about 82% seen once; the top ten hold approximately 13%. These data belong to a study of blood T cell repertoires in COVID-19. The overall study: The study drew acute and convalescent COVID-19 samples from the United States, Italy and Spain.

Deletions cut 7 bases from V and 4 bases from J, with 19 bases between. Germline V CDR1 and CDR2: MNHNY, SVGAGI (reference sequence). The CDR3 sequence is 15 residues long. Material for sequencing was peripheral blood. The sequence was collected from a man older than 75 with acute or convalescent COVID-19. The chain uses TRBV6-6 and TRBJ1-2, with D perhaps TRBD1 (6 bases). The CDR3 here is CASTHAPDRSYGYTF. The CDR3 coding sequence is TGTGCCAGCACCCATGCCCCCGACAGGAGCTATGGCTACACCTTC.